These 32 T cell receptor beta chains were all obtained from the same sample, sequenced in a study of blood T cell repertoires in COVID-19. Only in-frame clones appear in the TCRdb table, and some are missing; sequencing was by immunoSEQ multiplex PCR. The profile shows under 200,000 clones, roughly 82% of them singletons. The sample consisted of PBMCs or T cells enriched from blood (not recorded which). These receptors all come from a woman in her fifties or sixties with acute COVID-19.

The genes are TRBV6-2 or TRBV6-3 and TRBJ2-7, with a possible D match to TRBD2 (6 bases). Trimming cost V 0 bases and J 2 bases, with 14 bases left between them. The germline V gene has CDR1 MNHEY and CDR2 SVGEGT. The CDR3 sequence is 16 residues long. The DNA for the CDR3 is TGTGCCAGCAGTTACTCTCAAGCTAGCGTGGCCTACGAGCAGTACTTC. Amino acids: CASSYSQASVAYEQYF.

This clone was recorded once. This chain uses TRBV18 with TRBJ2-1, with 7 bases lining up with TRBD2. J gave up 4 bases and V 3 bases, and 9 bases lay outside the gene matches. The germline V gene encodes CDR1 KGHSH and CDR2 LQKENI. The CDR3 has 16 amino acids. The CDR3 loop reads CASSPLVGGGYNEQFF. CDR3 in DNA: TGTGCCAGCTCACCCCTTGTGGGCGGGGGTTACAATGAGCAGTTCTTC.

This clone appeared a few times. The chain carries TRBV11-2 and TRBJ2-5, with 8 bases that match TRBD2. Per germline, CDR1 SGHAT and CDR2 FQNNGV. V shed 10 bases, J shed 7 bases, and the junction held 2 bases outside the gene matches. CDR3 length: 10 amino acids. The CDR3 here is CATAGGTQYF. The CDR3 DNA follows: TGTGCCACCGCGGGGGGGACCCAGTACTTC.

This sequence joins TRBV12-3 or TRBV12-4 and TRBJ1-1, with D possibly being TRBD1 (5 bases). Between the trimmed V and J ends, which lost 4 bases and 4 bases, there was a span of 10 bases. CDR3 length: 13 residues. The CDR3 bases are TGTGCCAGCAGTTCAGGGTGGAGCACTGAAGCTTTCTTT. This sequence encodes CASSSGWSTEAFF.

The gene calls are TRBV10-3 and TRBJ1-1; TRBD1 aligns across 10 bases. V shed 1 base, J shed 4 bases, and the junction held 0 bases outside the gene matches. Germline V gene data show CDR1 as ENHRY and CDR2 as SYGVKD. The CDR3 is made up of 14 amino acids. The CDR3 spells CAISEWDRGTEAFF. In DNA, the CDR3 is TGTGCCATCAGTGAGTGGGACAGGGGCACTGAAGCTTTCTTT.

This chain uses TRBV10-1 with TRBJ2-3, with 9 positions matching TRBD2. The CDR3 runs 14 residues. Per germline, CDR1 WNHNN and CDR2 SYGVQD (reference sequence). Trimming cost V 3 bases and J 6 bases; bases outside gene matches: 4. CDR3 DNA: TGCGCCAGCAGTGAATCTAGCGGGGCCGATACGCAGTATTTT. Its protein is CASSESSGADTQYF.

J is TRBJ1-2 and V is TRBV4-3, with D unresolved. CDR1 and CDR2 (germline): LGHNA, YSLEER. The CDR3 is 16 amino acids. V lost 0 bases, J lost 4 bases, and 15 bases lay in between. This chain's CDR3 is CASSQEGGGAIYGYTF. CDR3 nucleotides: TGCGCCAGCAGCCAAGAGGGTGGAGGCGCGATCTATGGCTACACCTTC.

This sequence joins TRBV5-1 and TRBJ1-5; 7 positions agree with TRBD1. Germline V gene sequence: CDR1 SGHRS, CDR2 YFSETQ. The J segment lost 7 bases and the V segment lost 0 bases, leaving 7 bases of the junction unmatched. There are 15 residues in the CDR3. CDR3 sequence reads: CASSLGQGGLQPQHF. CDR3 nucleotide sequence: TGCGCCAGCAGCTTGGGACAGGGAGGTCTACAGCCCCAGCATTTT.

The chain joins TRBV5-1 to TRBJ2-5, with D unclear. The CDR3 consists of 14 residues. The V end lost 2 bases, the J end lost 2 bases, and 10 bases lay between the germline ends. The germline CDR1 and CDR2 sequences are SGHRS and YFSETQ. The CDR3 DNA follows: TGCGCCAGCAGCTTTGGTGAGACACAAGAGACCCAGTACTTC. Translated, it gives CASSFGETQETQYF.

This clone showed up just once. The V gene is TRBV11-2, the J gene TRBJ2-3; D not resolved. CDR1 and CDR2 (germline): SGHAT, FQNNGV. Trimming shortened V by 4 bases and J by 5 bases, and 16 bases separated the two germline ends. The CDR3 consists of 15 residues. CDR3 in DNA: TGTGCCAGCAGCTCCCGGATACGCACGGGAGATACGCAGTATTTT. Amino acids: CASSSRIRTGDTQYF.

The CDR3 DNA reads as TGCGCCAGCAGCGCCGGGACAGGGGCGATGATATATTTT. It codes for CASSAGTGAMIYF. The chain uses TRBV5-1 and TRBJ1-3, with 10 nucleotides matching TRBD1. V shed 4 bases and J 13 bases; nucleotides not matched to a gene: 8. Germline CDR1 reads SGHRS; CDR2 reads YFSETQ. The CDR3 runs to 13 residues.

The CDR3 bases are TGCGCCAGCACGGGCCAACTAGCGGCCGGGGAGCTGTTTTTT. Its protein product is CASTGQLAAGELFF. The chain uses TRBV5-1 and TRBJ2-2; TRBD2 aligns across 8 bases. The germline V gene encodes CDR1 SGHRS and CDR2 YFSETQ. The CDR3 has 14 residues. Germline trimming cut 6 bases from V and 6 bases from J; bases unmatched to any gene: 7.

This sequence joins TRBV11-2 and TRBJ2-2; 7 bases line up with TRBD2. This CDR3 has 16 residues. CDR1 and CDR2 from the germline V gene are SGHAT and FQNNGV. Losses at the gene ends were 2 bases for V and 0 bases for J; bases not matched to a gene: 3. CDR3 nucleotide sequence: TGTGCCAGCAGCTTAACTCGGGGGGCGAACACCGGGGAGCTGTTTTTT. Amino acids: CASSLTRGANTGELFF.

The J gene is TRBJ2-1, the V gene TRBV7-8, with a weak D call TRBD1 (5 bases). Looked up from germline, CDR1 is SGHVS and CDR2 is FQNEAQ. This CDR3 is built from 16 residues. Trimming pared 9 bases from V and 0 bases from J, leaving 18 bases between. The CDR3 spells CASKERGDSSYNEQFF. The CDR3 DNA reads as TGTGCCAGTAAGGAAAGGGGCGATAGCTCCTACAATGAGCAGTTCTTC.

The CDR3 sequence is CASSSDRPISGSGANVLTF. As DNA, the CDR3 is TGTGCCAGCAGCTCGGACAGACCGATCTCCGGGTCTGGGGCCAACGTCCTGACTTTC. This sequence joins TRBV6-6 and TRBJ2-6, with D tentatively TRBD1 (6 bases). Germline loops: CDR1 MNHNY, CDR2 SVGAGI (reference sequence). The CDR3 runs to 19 residues. Between the trimmed V and J ends, which lost 6 bases and 1 base, there was a span of 22 bases.

This clone was seen only once. The chain combines TRBV29-1 with TRBJ2-7; 7 nucleotides agree with TRBD2. J was trimmed by 6 bases and V by 4 bases; bases with no gene match: 9. In germline, CDR1 is SQVTM, CDR2 ANQGSEA. The CDR3 loop spans 13 amino acids. CDR3 coding DNA: TGCAGCGTTGGCCCCACTAGCGTGAGCGAGCAGTACTTC. This gives the protein CSVGPTSVSEQYF.

The genes are TRBV3-1 (or the pseudogene TRBV3-2) and TRBJ1-3; D not resolved. V shed 2 bases and J shed 3 bases, with 8 bases lying between them. This CDR3 has 14 amino acids. Germline V CDR1 and CDR2: LGHDT, YNNKEL (reference sequence). This CDR3 is CASSQSGGGNTIYF. The CDR3 region has the DNA TGTGCCAGCAGCCAATCGGGTGGTGGAAACACCATATATTTT.

The chain recombines TRBV5-5 with TRBJ1-1, with D hard to call. The V end was cut by 6 bases, the J end by 2 bases, with 17 bases between. Germline CDR1 and CDR2: SGHKS and YYEKEE (reference sequence). This CDR3 is 15 amino acids long. The CDR3 sequence is CASTDGSPENTEAFF. CDR3 nucleotides: TGTGCCAGCACCGACGGGTCCCCCGAAAACACTGAAGCTTTCTTT.

The V and J genes are TRBV7-9 and TRBJ1-6; 7 nucleotides agree with TRBD1. Losses at the gene ends were 2 bases for V and 7 bases for J; bases not matched to a gene: 2. CDR3 length equals 14 residues. The germline V gene encodes CDR1 SEHNR and CDR2 FQNEAQ (reference sequence). The CDR3 is CASSLRDRNSPLHF. The CDR3 coding sequence is TGTGCCAGCAGCTTACGGGACAGAAATTCACCCCTCCACTTT. The variable domain in full, with the rest retrieved from reference TRBV7-9 and TRBJ1-6, is DTGVSQNPRHKITKRGQNVTFRCDPISEHNRLYWYRQTLGQGPEFLTYFQNEAQLEKSRLLSDRFSAERPKGSFSTLEIQRTEQGDSAMYLCASSLRDRNSPLHFGNGTRLTVT.

As concerns this clone: Lacking the conserved final phenylalanine or tryptophan, this CDR3 likely reflects a read error. No DNA is shown, since the ends of the CDR3 on it are uncertain; the CDR3 is the one TCRdb lists. V gene TRBV9 combines with J gene TRBJ1-1; the DNA was not compared with TRBD1, the D call given in the table. The CDR3 contains 14 residues when both ends are counted. From germline, CDR1 is SGDLS and CDR2 YYNGEE. Here the CDR3 reads CASSPLGQESILLV.

This clone was seen more than once but under ten times. The CDR3 is CASSDPTGGGYFTDTQYF. CDR3 DNA sequence: TGTGCCAGCAGTGACCCCACCGGGGGAGGTTACTTCACAGATACGCAGTATTTT. The chain carries TRBV25-1 and TRBJ2-3; D may be TRBD2 (6 bases). This CDR3 has 18 amino acids. V lost 3 bases, J lost 2 bases, and 21 bases lay in between. The germline gives CDR1 MGHDK, CDR2 SYGVNS. Drawing the rest from reference TRBV25-1 and TRBJ2-3, the complete variable domain is EADIYQTPRYLVIGTGKKITLECSQTMGHDKMYWYQQDPGMELHLIHYSYGVNSTEKGDLSSESTVSRIRTEHFPLTLESARPSHTSQYLCASSDPTGGGYFTDTQYFGPGTRLTVL.

The chain employs TRBV10-3 and TRBJ1-4; no reliable D call. The germline V and J ends were trimmed by 1 base and 7 bases, with 13 bases remaining between them. The CDR3 extends over 15 amino acids. Germline V gene sequence: CDR1 ENHRY, CDR2 SYGVKD. CDR3 protein: CAISEFETPGEKLFF. DNA of the CDR3: TGTGCCATCAGTGAGTTCGAGACGCCGGGTGAAAAACTGTTTTTT.

V is TRBV2 and J is TRBJ2-1; 9 bases match TRBD2. CDR1 is SNHLY, CDR2 FYNNEI, per germline. V lost 2 bases to trimming and J lost 4 bases; unmatched junction nucleotides: 6. This CDR3 region has 16 residues. The CDR3 loop is CASSEFSSGVYNEQFF. The DNA for the CDR3 is TGTGCCAGCAGTGAATTTTCTAGCGGGGTTTACAATGAGCAGTTCTTC.

This clone was observed a single time. CDR3 nucleotide sequence: TGTGCCACCAGTAGTATAACATTGAACACCGGGGAGCTGTTTTTT. This gives the protein CATSSITLNTGELFF. This chain joins TRBV24-1 and TRBJ2-2; no firm D call. CDR3 size: 15 residues. Germline V lookup: CDR1 KGHDR, CDR2 SFDVKD. Trimming left V 6 bases short and J 1 base short, with 11 bases between.

This sequence joins TRBV24-1 and TRBJ2-3; 13 nucleotides match TRBD2. V was pared by 3 bases and J by 6 bases, with 8 bases of the junction left unmatched. CDR3 length: 17 residues. Germline V gives CDR1 KGHDR, CDR2 SFDVKD. The CDR3 coding sequence is TGTGCCACCAGTGATGAGACTAGCGGGAGGTTCAAGGATACGCAGTATTTT. It specifies CATSDETSGRFKDTQYF.

This clone was seen a single time. The rearrangement joins TRBV30 to TRBJ2-5; D possibly corresponds to TRBD2 (5 bases). The V and J ends lost 3 bases and 2 bases respectively, with 13 bases between them. This CDR3 is 14 amino acids long. Per the germline V gene, CDR1 is GTSNPN and CDR2 is SVGIG (reference sequence). In DNA form, the CDR3 reads TGTGCCTGGAGCGGGTTTAAGCGGCAAGAGACCCAGTACTTC. It is translated as CAWSGFKRQETQYF. Full variable domain (missing parts from reference TRBV30 and TRBJ2-5): SQTIHQWPATLVQPVGSPLSLECTVEGTSNPNLYWYRQAAGRGLQLLFYSVGIGQISSEVPQNLSASRPQDRQFILSSKKLLLSDSGFYLCAWSGFKRQETQYFGPGTRLLVL.

The rearrangement links TRBV6-5 to TRBJ2-3; TRBD2 matches at 8 bases. CDR3 size: 13 residues. After removal of 4 bases from V and 7 bases from J, the junction contained 4 bases not matched to a gene. Germline V gene data show CDR1 as MNHEY and CDR2 as SVGAGI. The CDR3, as DNA: TGTGCCAGCAGTTTCCGGACTAGCCATACGCAGTATTTT. Its protein product is CASSFRTSHTQYF.

This clone was detected only once. This sequence joins TRBV6-1 and TRBJ2-3; 8 bases align to TRBD2. This CDR3 is 15 amino acids long. V shed 1 base, J shed 3 bases, and the junction held 3 bases outside the gene matches. In germline, CDR1 is MNHNS, CDR2 SASEGT. The CDR3 sequence: CASSEGASGTDTQYF. CDR3 DNA: TGTGCCAGCAGTGAAGGAGCTAGCGGGACAGATACGCAGTATTTT.

The rearrangement joins TRBV7-9 to TRBJ2-2; 15 nucleotides align to TRBD2. The CDR3 length is 17 residues. Germline CDR1 SEHNR, CDR2 FQNEAQ (reference sequence). V trimming: 5 bases; J trimming: 4 bases; junction bases outside the gene matches: 5. CDR3 nucleotides: TGTGCCAGCAGCGGACTAGCGGGGGGGCCCGCCACCGGGGAGCTGTTTTTT. Its translation: CASSGLAGGPATGELFF.

DNA for the CDR3: TGTGCCAGCAGCGATCAGACCTATAATTCACCCCTCCACTTT. Protein product: CASSDQTYNSPLHF. The genes are TRBV9 and TRBJ1-6, with D uncertain. Germline loops: CDR1 SGDLS, CDR2 YYNGEE. This CDR3 has 14 amino acids. V gave up 3 bases and J gave up 2 bases, with 6 bases separating them.

V is TRBV4-1 and J is TRBJ2-5, with TRBD1 identical over 9 bases. The CDR3 consists of 18 residues. After removal of 3 bases from V and 1 base from J, the junction contained 12 bases not matched to a gene. The germline V gene encodes CDR1 MGHRA and CDR2 YSYEKL. DNA of the CDR3: TGCGCCAGCAGCCATTTCGAATCGGGGGGACAGGGCCAAGAGACCCAGTACTTC. Its translation: CASSHFESGGQGQETQYF.

This clone was recorded at least ten times. This chain's CDR3 is CASRSGGEQFF. The CDR3 region has the DNA TGTGCCAGCAGGTCGGGTGGTGAGCAGTTCTTC. The chain uses TRBV12-3 or TRBV12-4 and TRBJ2-1; unclear D gene. This CDR3 is built from 11 residues. The V end lost 6 bases, the J end lost 9 bases, and 9 bases lay between the germline ends.